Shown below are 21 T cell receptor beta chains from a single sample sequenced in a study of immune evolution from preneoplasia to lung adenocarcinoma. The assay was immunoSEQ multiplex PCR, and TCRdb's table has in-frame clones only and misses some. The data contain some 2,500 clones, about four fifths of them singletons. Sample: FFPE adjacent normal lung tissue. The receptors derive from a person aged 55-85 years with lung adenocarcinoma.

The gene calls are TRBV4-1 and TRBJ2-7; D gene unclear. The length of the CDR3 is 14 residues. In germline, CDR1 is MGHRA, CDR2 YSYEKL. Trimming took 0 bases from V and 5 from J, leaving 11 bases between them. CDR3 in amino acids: CASSQDLGWDEQYF. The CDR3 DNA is TGCGCCAGCAGCCAAGATTTGGGGTGGGACGAGCAGTACTTC.

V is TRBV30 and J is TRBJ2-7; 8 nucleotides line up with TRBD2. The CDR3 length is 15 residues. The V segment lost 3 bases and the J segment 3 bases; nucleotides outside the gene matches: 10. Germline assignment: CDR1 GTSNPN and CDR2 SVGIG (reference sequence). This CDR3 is CAWSNGASGYYEQYF. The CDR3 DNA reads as TGTGCCTGGAGCAACGGAGCTAGCGGGTACTACGAGCAGTACTTC.

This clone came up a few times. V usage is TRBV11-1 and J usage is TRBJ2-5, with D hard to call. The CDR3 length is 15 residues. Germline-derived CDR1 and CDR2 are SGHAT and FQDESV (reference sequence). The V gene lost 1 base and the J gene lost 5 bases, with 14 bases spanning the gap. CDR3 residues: CASSLGVVNGETQYF. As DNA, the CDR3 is TGTGCCAGCAGCTTAGGGGTCGTGAATGGGGAGACCCAGTACTTC.

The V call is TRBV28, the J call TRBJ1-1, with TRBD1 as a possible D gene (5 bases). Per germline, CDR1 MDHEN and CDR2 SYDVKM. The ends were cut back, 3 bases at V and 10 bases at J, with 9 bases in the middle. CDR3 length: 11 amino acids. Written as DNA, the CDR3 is TGTGCCAGCAGTTTTCAGGGTGGAGCTTTCTTT. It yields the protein CASSFQGGAFF.

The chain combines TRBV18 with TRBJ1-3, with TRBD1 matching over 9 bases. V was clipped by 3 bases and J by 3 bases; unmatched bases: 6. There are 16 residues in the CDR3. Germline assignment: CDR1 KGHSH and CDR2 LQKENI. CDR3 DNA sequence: TGTGCCAGCTCACCGCCGGACAGGGGAGGTGGAAACACCATATATTTT. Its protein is CASSPPDRGGGNTIYF. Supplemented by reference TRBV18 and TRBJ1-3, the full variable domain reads NAGVMQNPRHLVRRRGQEARLRCSPMKGHSHVYWYRQLPEEGLKFMVYLQKENIIDESGMPKERFSAEFPKEGPSILRIQQVVRGDSAAYFCASSPPDRGGGNTIYFGEGSWLTVV.

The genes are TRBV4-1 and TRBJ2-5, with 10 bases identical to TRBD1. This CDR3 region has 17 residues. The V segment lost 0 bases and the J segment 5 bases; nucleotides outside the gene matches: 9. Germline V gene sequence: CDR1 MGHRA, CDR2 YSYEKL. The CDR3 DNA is TGCGCCAGCAGCCAAGAGGTTACAGGGACAGGGGTCGAGACCCAGTACTTC. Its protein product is CASSQEVTGTGVETQYF.

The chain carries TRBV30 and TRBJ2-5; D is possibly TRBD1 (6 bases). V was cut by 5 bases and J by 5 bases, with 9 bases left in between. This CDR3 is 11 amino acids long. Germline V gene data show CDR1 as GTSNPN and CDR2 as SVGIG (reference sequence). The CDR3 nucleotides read TGTGCCTGGTGGACAGCCGAGACCCAGTACTTC. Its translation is CAWWTAETQYF. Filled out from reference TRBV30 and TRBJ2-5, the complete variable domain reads SQTIHQWPATLVQPVGSPLSLECTVEGTSNPNLYWYRQAAGRGLQLLFYSVGIGQISSEVPQNLSASRPQDRQFILSSKKLLLSDSGFYLCAWWTAETQYFGPGTRLLVL.

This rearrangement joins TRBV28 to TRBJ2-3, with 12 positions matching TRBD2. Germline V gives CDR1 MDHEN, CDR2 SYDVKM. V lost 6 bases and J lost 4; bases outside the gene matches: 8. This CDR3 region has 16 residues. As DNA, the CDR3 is TGTGCCAGCAGGGACGGACTAGCGGGGTTCTCAGATACGCAGTATTTT. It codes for CASRDGLAGFSDTQYF.

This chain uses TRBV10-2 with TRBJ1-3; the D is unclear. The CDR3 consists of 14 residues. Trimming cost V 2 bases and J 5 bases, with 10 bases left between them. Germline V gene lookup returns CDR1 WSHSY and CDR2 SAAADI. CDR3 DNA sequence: TGCGCCAGCAGTGAGGATATGACTAGAAACACCATATATTTT. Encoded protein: CASSEDMTRNTIYF.

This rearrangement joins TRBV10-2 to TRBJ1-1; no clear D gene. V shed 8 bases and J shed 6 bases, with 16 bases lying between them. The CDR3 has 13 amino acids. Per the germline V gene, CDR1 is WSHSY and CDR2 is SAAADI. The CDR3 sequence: CASVNSDKAEAFF. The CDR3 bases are TGCGCCAGCGTAAACTCGGATAAGGCTGAAGCTTTCTTT.

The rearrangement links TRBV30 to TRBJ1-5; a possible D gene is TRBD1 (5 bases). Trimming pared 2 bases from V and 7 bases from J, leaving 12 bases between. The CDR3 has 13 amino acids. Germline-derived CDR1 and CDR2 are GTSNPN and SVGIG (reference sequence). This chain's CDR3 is CAWSPKGRQPQHF. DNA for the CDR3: TGTGCCTGGAGTCCCAAGGGGCGGCAGCCCCAGCATTTT.

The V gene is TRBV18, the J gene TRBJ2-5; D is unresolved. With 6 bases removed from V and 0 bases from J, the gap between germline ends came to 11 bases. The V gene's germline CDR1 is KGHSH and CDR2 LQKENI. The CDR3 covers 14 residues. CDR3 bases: TGTGCCAGCTCGAGAGAGAACAACCAAGAGACCCAGTACTTC. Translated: CASSRENNQETQYF.

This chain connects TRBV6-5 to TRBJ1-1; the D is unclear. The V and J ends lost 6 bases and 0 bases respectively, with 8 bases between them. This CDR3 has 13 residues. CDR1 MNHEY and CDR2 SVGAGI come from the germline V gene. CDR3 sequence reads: CASRTQMNTEAFF. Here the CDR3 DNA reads TGTGCCAGCAGGACACAGATGAACACTGAAGCTTTCTTT.

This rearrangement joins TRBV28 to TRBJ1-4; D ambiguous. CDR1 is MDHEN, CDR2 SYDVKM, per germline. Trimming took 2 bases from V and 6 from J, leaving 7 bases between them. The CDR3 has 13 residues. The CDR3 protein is CASSLSGHEKLFF. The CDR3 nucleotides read TGTGCCAGCAGTTTAAGCGGACATGAAAAACTGTTTTTT. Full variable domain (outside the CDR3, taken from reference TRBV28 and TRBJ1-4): DVKVTQSSRYLVKRTGEKVFLECVQDMDHENMFWYRQDPGLGLRLIYFSYDVKMKEKGDIPEGYSVSREKKERFSLILESASTNQTSMYLCASSLSGHEKLFFGSGTQLSVL.

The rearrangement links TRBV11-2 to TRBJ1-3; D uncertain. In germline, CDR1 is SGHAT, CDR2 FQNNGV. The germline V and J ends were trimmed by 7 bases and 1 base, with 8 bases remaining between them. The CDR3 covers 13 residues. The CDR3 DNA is TGTGCCAGCACCCTCCAGTCTGGAAACACCATATATTTT. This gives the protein CASTLQSGNTIYF.

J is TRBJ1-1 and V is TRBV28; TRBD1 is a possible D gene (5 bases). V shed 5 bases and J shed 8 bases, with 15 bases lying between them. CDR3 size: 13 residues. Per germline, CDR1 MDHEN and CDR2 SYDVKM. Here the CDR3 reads CASSRDPGAEAFF. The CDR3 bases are TGTGCCAGCAGTCGCGACCCCGGGGCCGAAGCTTTCTTT.

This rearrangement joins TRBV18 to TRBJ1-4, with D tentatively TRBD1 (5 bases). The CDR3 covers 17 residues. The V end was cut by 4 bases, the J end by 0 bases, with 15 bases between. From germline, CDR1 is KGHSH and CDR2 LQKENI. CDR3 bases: TGTGCCAGCTCACTTACCATGATGACAGCAACTAATGAAAAACTGTTTTTT. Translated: CASSLTMMTATNEKLFF.

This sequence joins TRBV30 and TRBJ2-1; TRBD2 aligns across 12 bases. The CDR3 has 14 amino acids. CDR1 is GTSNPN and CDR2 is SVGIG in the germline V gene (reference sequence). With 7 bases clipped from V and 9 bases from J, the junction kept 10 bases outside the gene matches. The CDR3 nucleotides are TGTGCCTACGCGACTAGCGGGAGATATGGTGAGCAGTTCTTC. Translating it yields CAYATSGRYGEQFF.

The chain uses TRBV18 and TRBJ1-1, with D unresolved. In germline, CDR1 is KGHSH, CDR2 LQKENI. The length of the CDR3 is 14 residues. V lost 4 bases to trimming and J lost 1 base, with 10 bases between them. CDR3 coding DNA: TGTGCCAGCTCACTAGATGCAGAGAACACTGAAGCTTTCTTT. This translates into CASSLDAENTEAFF. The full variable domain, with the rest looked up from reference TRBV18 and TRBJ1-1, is NAGVMQNPRHLVRRRGQEARLRCSPMKGHSHVYWYRQLPEEGLKFMVYLQKENIIDESGMPKERFSAEFPKEGPSILRIQQVVRGDSAAYFCASSLDAENTEAFFGQGTRLTVV.

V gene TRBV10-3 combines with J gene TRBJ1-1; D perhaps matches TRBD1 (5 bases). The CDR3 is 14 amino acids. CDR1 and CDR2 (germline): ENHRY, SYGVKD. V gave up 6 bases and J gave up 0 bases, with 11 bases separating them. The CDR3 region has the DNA TGTGCCATCAGCCTAGGGGATCTGAACACTGAAGCTTTCTTT. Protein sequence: CAISLGDLNTEAFF.

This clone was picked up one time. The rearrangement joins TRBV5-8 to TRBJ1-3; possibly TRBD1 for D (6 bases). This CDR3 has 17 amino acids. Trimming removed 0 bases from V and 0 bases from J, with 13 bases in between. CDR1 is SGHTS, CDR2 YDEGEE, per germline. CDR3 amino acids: CASSLANRDTSGNTIYF. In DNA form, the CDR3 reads TGTGCCAGCAGCTTGGCTAACCGGGACACCTCTGGAAACACCATATATTTT.